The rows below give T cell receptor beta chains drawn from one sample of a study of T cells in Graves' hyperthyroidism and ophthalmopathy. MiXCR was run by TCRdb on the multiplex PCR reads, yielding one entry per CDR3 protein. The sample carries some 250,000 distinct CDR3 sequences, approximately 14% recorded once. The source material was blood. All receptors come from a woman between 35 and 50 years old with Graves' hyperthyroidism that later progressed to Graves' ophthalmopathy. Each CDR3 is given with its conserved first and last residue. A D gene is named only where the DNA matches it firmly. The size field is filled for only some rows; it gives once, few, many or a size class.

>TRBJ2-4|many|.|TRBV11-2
CASSLSPGSGIQYF
TGTGCCAGCAGCTTATCTCCCGGGTCCGGCATTCAGTACTTC
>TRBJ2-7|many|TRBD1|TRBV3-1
CASSRDRGWHEQYF
TGTGCCAGCAGCCGGGACAGGGGTTGGCACGAGCAGTACTTC
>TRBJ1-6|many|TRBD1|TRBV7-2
CASSRRISDRGKLSSYNSPLHF
TGTGCCAGCAGCCGCCGCATCTCAGACAGGGGGAAACTCAGCTCCTATAATTCACCCCTCCACTTT
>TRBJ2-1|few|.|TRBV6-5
CASSYMSEQFF
TGTGCCAGCAGTTACATGTCTGAGCAGTTCTTC
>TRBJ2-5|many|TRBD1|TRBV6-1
CASSHRGDQETQYF
TGTGCCAGCAGTCACAGGGGAGACCAAGAGACCCAGTACTTC
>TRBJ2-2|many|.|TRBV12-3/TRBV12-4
CASSFSGELFF
TGTGCCAGCAGTTTTTCCGGGGAGCTGTTTTTT
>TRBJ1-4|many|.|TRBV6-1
CASSEGPAPNEKLFF
TGTGCCAGCAGTGAAGGTCCGGCCCCTAATGAAAAACTGTTTTTT
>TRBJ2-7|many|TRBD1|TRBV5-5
CASILGAGGRYEQYF
TGTGCCAGCATCCTGGGGGCAGGGGGCCGGTACGAGCAGTACTTC
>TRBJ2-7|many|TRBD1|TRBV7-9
CASSVTGGETRPDEQYF
TGTGCCAGCAGCGTGACAGGGGGTGAGACTAGACCGGACGAGCAGTACTTC
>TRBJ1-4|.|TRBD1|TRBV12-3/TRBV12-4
CASSPQGQGKEKLFF
TGTGCCAGCAGTCCCCAGGGACAGGGAAAAGAAAAACTGTTTTTT
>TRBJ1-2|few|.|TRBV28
CASSSPGKGNYGYTF
TGTGCCAGCAGTTCCCCGGGAAAGGGTAACTATGGCTACACCTTC
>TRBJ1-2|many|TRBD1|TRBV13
CASSPRELGGGYTF
TGTGCCAGCAGCCCGAGGGAATTAGGGGGCGGCTACACCTTC
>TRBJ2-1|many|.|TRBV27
CASSWGPEGNEQFF
TGTGCCAGCAGTTGGGGGCCTGAAGGAAATGAGCAGTTCTTC
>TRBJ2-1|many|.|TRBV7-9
CASTSFVDYYNEQFF
TGTGCCAGCACCTCCTTTGTGGACTACTACAATGAGCAGTTCTTC